This T cell receptor (beta chain) derives from a study of cytomegalovirus exposure and HLA in healthy donors. Study-wide context: The approximately 120 validation repertoires, a later analysis reported, used the same platform as the approximately 670 first-cohort repertoires. The study's findings and limits: Among TCR sequences, most were rare, though some public TCRs appeared in many donors. In vitro assays verified that a few CMV-associated chains recognized CMV antigens specifically.

The V gene's germline CDR1 is KGHSH and CDR2 LQKENI. The V segment lost 5 bases and the J segment 6 bases; nucleotides outside the gene matches: 7. The CDR3 runs 13 residues. Assay: immunoSEQ multiplex PCR; the TCRdb copy retains only in-frame clones and omits some. The data show 250,000 to 400,000 clones, roughly 88% seen once. About this clone itself: The antigen is unknown.

The source is a man aged 30-40 years in good health and CMV-seronegative. The chain combines TRBV18 with TRBJ2-7, with 7 bases aligning to TRBD1. Material for sequencing was PBMCs. This CDR3 is CASSSDRVSEQYF. CDR3 nucleotides: TGTGCCAGCTCATCCGACAGGGTTAGCGAGCAGTACTTC.